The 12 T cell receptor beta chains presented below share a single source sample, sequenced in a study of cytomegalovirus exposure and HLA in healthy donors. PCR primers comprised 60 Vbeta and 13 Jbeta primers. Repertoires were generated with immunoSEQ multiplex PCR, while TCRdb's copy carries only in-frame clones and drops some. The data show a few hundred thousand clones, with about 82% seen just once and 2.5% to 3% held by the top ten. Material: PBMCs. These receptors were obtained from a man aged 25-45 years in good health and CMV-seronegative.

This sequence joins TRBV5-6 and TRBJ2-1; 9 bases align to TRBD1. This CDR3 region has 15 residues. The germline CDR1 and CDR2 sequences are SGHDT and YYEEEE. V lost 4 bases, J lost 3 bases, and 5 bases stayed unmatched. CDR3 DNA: TGTGCCAGCAGCGTAACAGGGGGCATCTACAATGAGCAGTTCTTC. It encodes CASSVTGGIYNEQFF.

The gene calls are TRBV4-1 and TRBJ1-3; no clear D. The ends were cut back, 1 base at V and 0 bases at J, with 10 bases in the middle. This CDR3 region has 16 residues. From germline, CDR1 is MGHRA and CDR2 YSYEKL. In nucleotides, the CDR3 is TGCGCCAGCAGCCAAGCCTACGATAGCTCTGGAAACACCATATATTTT. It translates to CASSQAYDSSGNTIYF.

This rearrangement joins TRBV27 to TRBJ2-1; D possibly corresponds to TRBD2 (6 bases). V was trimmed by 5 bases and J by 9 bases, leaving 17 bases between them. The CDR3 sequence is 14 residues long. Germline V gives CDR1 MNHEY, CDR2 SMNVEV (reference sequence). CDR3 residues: CASSLSRGRTEQFF. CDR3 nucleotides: TGTGCCAGCAGTCTTAGTCGAGGGAGGACTGAGCAGTTCTTC.

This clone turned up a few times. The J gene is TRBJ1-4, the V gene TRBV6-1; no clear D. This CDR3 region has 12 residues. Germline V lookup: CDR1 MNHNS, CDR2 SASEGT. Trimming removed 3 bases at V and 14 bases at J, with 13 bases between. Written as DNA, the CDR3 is TGTGCCAGCAGTGATAGTACAGAAATCCTGTTTTTT. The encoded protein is CASSDSTEILFF.

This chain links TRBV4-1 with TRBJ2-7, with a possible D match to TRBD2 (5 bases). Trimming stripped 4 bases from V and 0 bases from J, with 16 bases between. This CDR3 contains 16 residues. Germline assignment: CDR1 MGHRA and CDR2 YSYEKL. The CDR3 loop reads CASSPRGEAYSYEQYF. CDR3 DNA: TGCGCCAGCAGCCCCCGGGGTGAAGCCTACTCCTACGAGCAGTACTTC.

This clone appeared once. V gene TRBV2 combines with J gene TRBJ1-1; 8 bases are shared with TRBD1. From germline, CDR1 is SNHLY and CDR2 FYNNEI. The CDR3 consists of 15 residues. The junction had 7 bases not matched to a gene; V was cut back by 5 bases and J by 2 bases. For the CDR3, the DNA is TGTGCCAGCAGTCGGACAGGGTTACTTAACACTGAAGCTTTCTTT. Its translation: CASSRTGLLNTEAFF. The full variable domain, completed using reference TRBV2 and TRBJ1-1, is EPEVTQTPSHQVTQMGQEVILRCVPISNHLYFYWYRQILGQKVEFLVSFYNNEISEKSEIFDDQFSVERPDGSNFTLKIRSTKLEDSAMYFCASSRTGLLNTEAFFGQGTRLTVV.

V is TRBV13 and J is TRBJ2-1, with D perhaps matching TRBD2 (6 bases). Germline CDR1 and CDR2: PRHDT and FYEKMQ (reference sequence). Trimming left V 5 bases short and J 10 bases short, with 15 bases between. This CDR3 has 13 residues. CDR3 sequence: CASSDRLVWEQFF. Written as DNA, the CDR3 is TGTGCCAGCAGCGACCGACTAGTCTGGGAGCAGTTCTTC.

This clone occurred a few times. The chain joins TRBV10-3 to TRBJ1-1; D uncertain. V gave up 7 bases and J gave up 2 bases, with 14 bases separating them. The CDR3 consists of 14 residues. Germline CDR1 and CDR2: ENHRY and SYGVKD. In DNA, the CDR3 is TGTGCCATCACGAGGGATCGGGAAAACACTGAAGCTTTCTTT. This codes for CAITRDRENTEAFF.

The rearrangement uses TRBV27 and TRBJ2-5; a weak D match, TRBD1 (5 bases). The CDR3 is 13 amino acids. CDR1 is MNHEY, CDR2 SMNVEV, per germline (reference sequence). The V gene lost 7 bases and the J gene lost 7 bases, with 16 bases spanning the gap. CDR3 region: CASKGWTARTQYF. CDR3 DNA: TGTGCCAGCAAGGGGTGGACGGCCAGGACCCAGTACTTC.

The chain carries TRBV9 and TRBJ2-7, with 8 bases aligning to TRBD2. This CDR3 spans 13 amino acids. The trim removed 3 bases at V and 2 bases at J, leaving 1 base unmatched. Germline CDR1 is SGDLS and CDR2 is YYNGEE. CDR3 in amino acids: CASSAGGAYEQYF. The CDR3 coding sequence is TGTGCCAGCAGCGCCGGGGGGGCCTACGAGCAGTACTTC. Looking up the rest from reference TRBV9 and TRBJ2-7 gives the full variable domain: DSGVTQTPKHLITATGQRVTLRCSPRSGDLSVYWYQQSLDQGLQFLIQYYNGEERAKGNILERFSAQQFPDLHSELNLSSLELGDSALYFCASSAGGAYEQYFGPGTRLTVT.

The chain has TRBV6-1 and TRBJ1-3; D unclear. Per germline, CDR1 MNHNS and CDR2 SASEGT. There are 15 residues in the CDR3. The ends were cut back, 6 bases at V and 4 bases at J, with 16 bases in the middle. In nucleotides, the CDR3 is TGTGCCAGCAGAGGCCTGTTCCCGAGGGGAAACACCATATATTTT. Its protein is CASRGLFPRGNTIYF.

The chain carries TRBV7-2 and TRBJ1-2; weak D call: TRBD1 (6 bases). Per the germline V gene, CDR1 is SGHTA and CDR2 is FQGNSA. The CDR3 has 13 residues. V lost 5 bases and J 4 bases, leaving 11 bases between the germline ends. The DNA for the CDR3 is TGTGCCAGCAGCCTAGACAGGCTCTATGGCTACACCTTC. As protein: CASSLDRLYGYTF.